A selection of T cell receptor beta chains follows, all from one sample in a study of cytomegalovirus exposure and HLA in healthy donors. The table came from immunoSEQ multiplex PCR; TCRdb's copy has only in-frame clones and leaves some out. The data show about 170,000 clones, about 73% seen once. The sequenced sample was PBMCs. These TCRs come from a woman aged 45 to 65 in good health and CMV-seropositive. Each CDR3 is given with its conserved first and last residue. D genes are given only for firm matches. Clone size is given for some rows only: seen once, a few or many times, or a class if the clone is expanded.

D: .
size: .
J: TRBJ1-4
V: TRBV5-1
CDR3: CASSPSPGVVNEKLFF
DNA: TGCGCCAGCAGCCCCAGCCCGGGGGTAGTTAATGAAAAACTGTTTTTT

D: .
size: .
J: TRBJ2-3
V: TRBV5-5
CDR3: CASSLTGGPGFQYF
DNA: TGTGCCAGCAGCCTAACGGGGGGCCCCGGTTTCCAGTATTTT

D: .
size: few
J: TRBJ1-4
V: TRBV5-1
CDR3: CASSLQQGTEKLFF
DNA: TGCGCCAGCAGCTTACAGCAGGGGACGGAAAAACTGTTTTTT

D: TRBD1
size: .
J: TRBJ1-6
V: TRBV13
CDR3: CASSSGTGRSPLHF
DNA: TGTGCCAGCAGTTCCGGGACAGGGCGTTCACCCCTCCACTTT

D: .
size: .
J: TRBJ1-6
V: TRBV14
CDR3: CASSPRVILEPLHF
DNA: TGTGCCAGCAGCCCGCGGGTGATCCTGGAACCCCTCCACTTT

D: .
size: .
J: TRBJ1-6
V: TRBV30
CDR3: CAWTEQPNSPLHF
DNA: TGTGCCTGGACGGAACAGCCTAATTCACCCCTCCACTTT

D: .
size: .
J: TRBJ2-7
V: TRBV29-1
CDR3: CSFRGQSSYEQYF
DNA: TGCAGCTTCCGGGGTCAAAGCTCCTACGAGCAGTACTTC

D: .
size: .
J: TRBJ1-1
V: TRBV29-1
CDR3: CSATGLMNTEAFF
DNA: TGCAGCGCAACCGGACTAATGAACACTGAAGCTTTCTTT

D: TRBD2
size: .
J: TRBJ2-1
V: TRBV7-3
CDR3: CASSNRGGSYNEQFF
DNA: TGTGCCAGCAGCAATCGGGGGGGCTCCTACAATGAGCAGTTCTTC

D: TRBD1
size: few
J: TRBJ1-1
V: TRBV15
CDR3: CATRNRGRNTEAFF
DNA: TGTGCCACCAGGAACAGGGGGAGGAACACTGAAGCTTTCTTT

D: .
size: .
J: TRBJ2-2
V: TRBV29-1
CDR3: CSVRDKMNTGELFF
DNA: TGCAGCGTTCGGGACAAGATGAACACCGGGGAGCTGTTTTTT

D: .
size: .
J: TRBJ1-2
V: TRBV11-2
CDR3: CASSLSRGVDGYTF
DNA: TGTGCCAGCAGCTTGAGCAGGGGAGTCGATGGCTACACCTTC

D: TRBD1
size: .
J: TRBJ1-5
V: TRBV12-5
CDR3: CASGLSFPYTGGLNQPQHF
DNA: TGTGCTAGTGGTTTGTCCTTCCCTTATACAGGGGGCCTCAATCAGCCCCAGCATTTT

D: .
size: .
J: TRBJ1-2
V: TRBV14
CDR3: CASSQDRAYGYTF
DNA: TGTGCCAGCAGCCAAGATCGAGCGTATGGCTACACCTTC

D: .
size: .
J: TRBJ2-3
V: TRBV5-4
CDR3: CASSRMTDSTDTQYF
DNA: TGTGCCAGCAGCCGGATGACAGATAGCACAGATACGCAGTATTTT

D: TRBD1
size: once
J: TRBJ2-3
V: TRBV18
CDR3: CASHGQVTDTQYF
DNA: TGTGCCAGCCATGGACAGGTCACAGATACGCAGTATTTT

D: .
size: .
J: TRBJ2-3
V: TRBV5-1
CDR3: CASSTDTSTDTQYF
DNA: TGCGCCAGCAGCACGGACACGAGCACAGATACGCAGTATTTT

D: .
size: .
J: TRBJ2-7
V: TRBV6-5
CDR3: CASRGHRVPYEQYF
DNA: TGTGCCAGCAGAGGACACAGGGTACCCTACGAGCAGTACTTC

D: .
size: .
J: TRBJ2-7
V: TRBV5-1
CDR3: CASSRGDAYEQYF
DNA: TGCGCCAGCAGCAGAGGAGATGCCTACGAGCAGTACTTC

D: TRBD2
size: few
J: TRBJ2-6
V: TRBV4-1
CDR3: CASSLFTSGPVSGANVLTF
DNA: TGCGCCAGCAGCCTTTTTACTAGCGGGCCAGTCTCTGGGGCCAACGTCCTGACTTTC

D: TRBD2
size: .
J: TRBJ2-7
V: TRBV7-6
CDR3: CASSQGPSSGGAYEQYF
DNA: TGTGCCAGCAGCCAAGGCCCCTCTAGCGGGGGAGCCTACGAGCAGTACTTC

D: .
size: once
J: TRBJ1-2
V: TRBV14
CDR3: CASSQARGTGGYTF
DNA: TGTGCCAGCAGCCAAGCAAGGGGAACAGGTGGCTACACCTTC

D: TRBD2
size: .
J: TRBJ2-4
V: TRBV7-9
CDR3: CASSLGGIAKNIQYF
DNA: TGTGCCAGCAGCCTCGGGGGGATAGCCAAAAACATTCAGTACTTC

D: .
size: .
J: TRBJ1-5
V: TRBV6-5
CDR3: CASRRGGNQPQHF
DNA: TGTGCCAGCAGGCGCGGGGGCAATCAGCCCCAGCATTTT

D: .
size: .
J: TRBJ1-5
V: TRBV30
CDR3: CAWSVRVSNQPQHF
DNA: TGTGCCTGGAGTGTACGAGTTAGCAATCAGCCCCAGCATTTT

D: TRBD1
size: once
J: TRBJ1-2
V: TRBV29-1
CDR3: CSARTGGQDGYTF
DNA: TGCAGCGCCCGGACAGGGGGCCAGGATGGCTACACCTTC

D: TRBD2
size: .
J: TRBJ2-5
V: TRBV2
CDR3: CASRRTSGGEETQYF
DNA: TGTGCCAGCAGGCGGACTAGCGGGGGGGAAGAGACCCAGTACTTC

D: .
size: .
J: TRBJ2-1
V: TRBV2
CDR3: CASSLGRGINEQFF
DNA: TGTGCCAGCAGCTTGGGCCGGGGAATAAATGAGCAGTTCTTC

D: .
size: .
J: TRBJ1-3
V: TRBV25-1
CDR3: CASSRQGAVGNTIYF
DNA: TGTGCCAGCAGCCGCCAGGGCGCAGTCGGAAACACCATATATTTT

D: TRBD2
size: .
J: TRBJ2-1
V: TRBV13
CDR3: CASRYGTSGGNEQFF
DNA: TGTGCCAGCAGATACGGGACTAGCGGGGGGAATGAGCAGTTCTTC

D: TRBD1
size: .
J: TRBJ2-7
V: TRBV11-2
CDR3: CASSLTGRSSYEQYF
DNA: TGTGCCAGCAGCTTGACAGGGAGAAGCTCCTACGAGCAGTACTTC

D: TRBD1
size: .
J: TRBJ2-1
V: TRBV5-4
CDR3: CAGSLDRVGYNEQFF
DNA: TGTGCCGGCAGCTTGGACAGGGTGGGGTACAATGAGCAGTTCTTC

D: .
size: .
J: TRBJ1-1
V: TRBV6-1
CDR3: CASSGGLMNTEAFF
DNA: TGTGCCAGCAGCGGTGGGCTCATGAACACTGAAGCTTTCTTT

D: TRBD2
size: .
J: TRBJ2-5
V: TRBV5-5
CDR3: CASSRGLWETQYF
DNA: TGTGCCAGCAGCCGGGGACTATGGGAGACCCAGTACTTC

D: TRBD1
size: .
J: TRBJ2-7
V: TRBV27
CDR3: CASSFVTGQGPYEQYF
DNA: TGTGCCAGCAGTTTTGTAACGGGACAGGGACCCTACGAGCAGTACTTC

D: .
size: .
J: TRBJ2-7
V: TRBV5-1
CDR3: CASSEGEYEQYF
DNA: TGCGCCAGCAGCGAAGGGGAATACGAGCAGTACTTC

D: .
size: once
J: TRBJ1-2
V: TRBV6-5
CDR3: CASSSEVSGYTF
DNA: TGTGCCAGCAGTTCCGAGGTGTCTGGCTACACCTTC

D: .
size: few
J: TRBJ2-7
V: TRBV4-2
CDR3: CASSQDATYEQYF
DNA: TGTGCCAGCAGCCAAGATGCGACCTACGAGCAGTACTTC

D: TRBD2
size: .
J: TRBJ2-1
V: TRBV5-1
CDR3: CASSLVAPLAGGYNEQFF
DNA: TGCGCCAGCAGCTTGGTAGCCCCTCTAGCGGGGGGCTACAATGAGCAGTTCTTC

D: TRBD1
size: .
J: TRBJ1-3
V: TRBV9
CDR3: CASSGGTANGNTIYF
DNA: TGTGCCAGCAGCGGTGGGACAGCCAATGGAAACACCATATATTTT

D: .
size: few
J: TRBJ2-6
V: TRBV4-1
CDR3: CASSQDRGSSGANVLTF
DNA: TGCGCCAGCAGCCAAGATCGGGGTTCCTCTGGGGCCAACGTCCTGACTTTC

D: .
size: .
J: TRBJ2-7
V: TRBV6-5
CDR3: CASSSRETSYEQYF
DNA: TGTGCCAGCAGTAGCCGGGAAACAAGCTACGAGCAGTACTTC

D: TRBD1
size: .
J: TRBJ2-2
V: TRBV11-3
CDR3: CASRLGTGRAGELFF
DNA: TGTGCCAGCAGACTAGGGACAGGGAGGGCCGGGGAGCTGTTTTTT

D: .
size: .
J: TRBJ2-7
V: TRBV2
CDR3: CASSLDSHEQYF
DNA: TGTGCCAGCAGTTTGGACAGCCACGAGCAGTACTTC

D: TRBD1
size: .
J: TRBJ1-5
V: TRBV19
CDR3: CASSTTGNQPQHF
DNA: TGTGCCAGTAGTACGACAGGGAATCAGCCCCAGCATTTT

D: .
size: .
J: TRBJ2-7
V: TRBV6-9
CDR3: CASSYSAGVSYEQYF
DNA: TGTGCCAGCAGTTATTCAGCAGGGGTCTCCTACGAGCAGTACTTC

D: .
size: .
J: TRBJ1-3
V: TRBV5-1
CDR3: CASSLSTGGNTIYF
DNA: TGCGCCAGCAGCTTGTCGACAGGCGGAAACACCATATATTTT

D: .
size: .
J: TRBJ2-3
V: TRBV12-5
CDR3: CASGPLDTQYF
DNA: TGTGCTAGTGGCCCCTTGGATACGCAGTATTTT

D: .
size: few
J: TRBJ1-4
V: TRBV25-1
CDR3: CASSPYRAPEKLFF
DNA: TGTGCCAGCAGTCCGTACAGGGCTCCCGAAAAACTGTTTTTT

D: .
size: .
J: TRBJ1-5
V: TRBV27
CDR3: CASSPRPRQADSNQPQHF
DNA: TGTGCCAGCAGTCCACGCCCACGACAGGCAGATAGCAATCAGCCCCAGCATTTT

D: TRBD1
size: few
J: TRBJ2-2
V: TRBV6-6
CDR3: CASSPMTGKAGELFF
DNA: TGTGCCAGCAGTCCGATGACAGGGAAGGCCGGGGAGCTGTTTTTT

D: .
size: .
J: TRBJ1-1
V: TRBV2
CDR3: CASSKRGRYTEAFF
DNA: TGTGCCAGCAGTAAACGGGGGAGGTACACTGAAGCTTTCTTT

D: TRBD1
size: .
J: TRBJ1-2
V: TRBV7-9
CDR3: CASSPRTGGASNYGYTF
DNA: TGTGCCAGCAGCCCCAGGACAGGGGGCGCGTCTAACTATGGCTACACCTTC

D: .
size: .
J: TRBJ1-4
V: TRBV7-9
CDR3: CASSLSQGSNEKLFF
DNA: TGTGCCAGCAGCTTGTCGCAGGGGTCTAATGAAAAACTGTTTTTT

D: .
size: .
J: TRBJ2-2
V: TRBV19
CDR3: CASKREEINTGELFF
DNA: TGTGCCTCGAAAAGGGAGGAGATTAACACCGGGGAGCTGTTTTTT

D: .
size: .
J: TRBJ2-4
V: TRBV10-3
CDR3: CAITQADIQYF
DNA: TGTGCCATCACCCAAGCGGACATTCAGTACTTC

D: TRBD1
size: .
J: TRBJ1-1
V: TRBV18
CDR3: CASSPPGTGNTEAFF
DNA: TGTGCCAGCTCACCTCCCGGGACAGGGAACACTGAAGCTTTCTTT

D: .
size: .
J: TRBJ2-5
V: TRBV11-3
CDR3: CASSLGGSYQETQYF
DNA: TGTGCCAGCAGCTTAGGGGGCTCGTACCAAGAGACCCAGTACTTC